This TCR beta chain stems from a study of neurological immune-mediated disorders. Study-level results: No expanded-clone CDR3 amino acid sequence recurred across subjects, suggesting private TCR-beta repertoires.

CDR3 length: 13 amino acids. V was clipped by 6 bases and J by 10 bases, with 18 bases between them. The germline gives CDR1 MDHEN, CDR2 SYDVKM. For the unsorted libraries, 2 million PBMCs stored at -80 C served as input. Template-switch 5'RACE cDNA synthesis added a 10-nucleotide unique molecular identifier. From 15-18 subjects, over 170 million TCR-beta sequences were obtained in each sequencing run. Using its own MiXCR run on the 5' RACE reads, TCRdb lists one record per CDR3 protein. The repertoire holds about 79,000 distinct CDR3 sequences, with 13% to 15% as singletons. This clonotype was seen ten or more times. Its antigen is undetermined.

The clonotype comes from a woman aged 50 to 65 in good health. The sample comprised PBMCs. This chain connects TRBV28 to TRBJ1-2, with D possibly being TRBD1 (5 bases). Here the CDR3 reads CASSFTRDPLYTF. The DNA of the CDR3 is TGTGCCAGCAGCTTCACCCGGGACCCTCTCTACACCTTC.